This T cell receptor (beta chain) was sequenced in a study of blood T cell repertoires in COVID-19. Here immunoSEQ multiplex PCR was the method, and the copy in TCRdb shows in-frame clones only, minus some. The repertoire includes approximately 82,000 clones, roughly 80% of them detected once, and 30% to 45% sits in the top ten. Trimming cost V 2 bases and J 5 bases; bases outside gene matches: 17. The CDR3 length is 19 residues. CDR1 is SGHDT, CDR2 YYEEEE, per germline. Sequenced sample: peripheral blood. This TCR was recovered from a woman aged 70-85 years with acute or convalescent COVID-19. The chain has TRBV5-6 and TRBJ2-3, with 10 bases aligning to TRBD1. The CDR3: CASSFNYRDRGRRRDTQYF. CDR3 nucleotides: TGTGCCAGCAGCTTCAATTATAGGGACAGGGGACGCCGCAGAGATACGCAGTATTTT.